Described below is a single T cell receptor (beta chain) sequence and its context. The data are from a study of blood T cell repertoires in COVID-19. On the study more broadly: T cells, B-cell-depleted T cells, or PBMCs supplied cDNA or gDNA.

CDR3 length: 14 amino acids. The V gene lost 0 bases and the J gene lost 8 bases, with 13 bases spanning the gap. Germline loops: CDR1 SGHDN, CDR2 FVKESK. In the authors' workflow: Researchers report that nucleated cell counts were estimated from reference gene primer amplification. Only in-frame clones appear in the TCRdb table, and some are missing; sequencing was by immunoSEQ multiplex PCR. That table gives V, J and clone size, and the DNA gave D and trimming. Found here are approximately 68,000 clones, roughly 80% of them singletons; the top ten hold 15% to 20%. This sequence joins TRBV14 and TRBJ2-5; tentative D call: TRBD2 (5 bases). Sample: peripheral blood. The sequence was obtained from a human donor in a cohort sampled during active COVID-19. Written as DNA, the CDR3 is TGTGCCAGCAGCCAAGATATGGATAGCGTTACCCAGTACTTC. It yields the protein CASSQDMDSVTQYF.